The sequence of this T cell receptor (beta chain) was determined in a study of blood T cells in healthy people across ages. CDR3 size: 15 residues. V lost 7 bases and J lost 2, with 17 bases in between. Germline CDR1 MNHEY, CDR2 SVGAGI. This clonotype was observed many times. Combining a sample-barcoded 5' primer with a J-beta primer mix, a second PCR ran for roughly 6 to 11 cycles. Each CDR3 protein gets one entry after TCRdb re-called the 5' RACE reads with MiXCR. Here the sample spans 1.5 million to 2 million distinct CDR3 sequences, approximately 28% being singletons. V and J are TRBV6-5 and TRBJ1-1; D may be TRBD1 (5 bases). Sequencing was carried out using blood. This sequence originates from a woman aged 25 to 45 in good health. CDR3 DNA: TGTGCCAGCAAAAAGGACAAAAAAGCTAACACTGAAGCTTTCTTT. This gives the protein CASKKDKKANTEAFF.